This T cell receptor beta chain was observed in a study of OX40 agonist ivuxolimab in advanced cancers. Germline V gene data show CDR1 as MNHEY and CDR2 as SMNVEV (reference sequence). CDR3 length: 17 amino acids. The assay was immunoSEQ multiplex PCR, and TCRdb's table has in-frame clones only and misses some. Counted here are 40,000 to 45,000 clones, approximately 83% occurring once; the ten biggest clones make up 0.3% to 0.4%. A word on this clone: Antigen specificity is unknown. The junction departs from germline at one end; a sequencing error may be responsible.

The study's findings and limits: Within 6 weeks, CD4+ and CD8+ blood T cells expanded clonally at 0.1 to 3.0 mg/kg. Average numbers of expanded clones were greater in CD8+ T cells than in CD4+.

This sequence originates from an adult with an advanced solid tumor such as melanoma, head and neck, liver or kidney cancer. V and J are TRBV27 and TRBJ2-7; possible D gene TRBD2, 6 bases. The starting material was CD4+ or CD8+ T cells sorted from blood, obtained in a trial of the OX40 agonist ivuxolimab. CDR3 DNA: TGTGCCAGCAGTATATCACCGGGACTTCTTAAGGGGAACGAGCAGTACTTC. Translating gives CASSISPGLLKGNEQYF.